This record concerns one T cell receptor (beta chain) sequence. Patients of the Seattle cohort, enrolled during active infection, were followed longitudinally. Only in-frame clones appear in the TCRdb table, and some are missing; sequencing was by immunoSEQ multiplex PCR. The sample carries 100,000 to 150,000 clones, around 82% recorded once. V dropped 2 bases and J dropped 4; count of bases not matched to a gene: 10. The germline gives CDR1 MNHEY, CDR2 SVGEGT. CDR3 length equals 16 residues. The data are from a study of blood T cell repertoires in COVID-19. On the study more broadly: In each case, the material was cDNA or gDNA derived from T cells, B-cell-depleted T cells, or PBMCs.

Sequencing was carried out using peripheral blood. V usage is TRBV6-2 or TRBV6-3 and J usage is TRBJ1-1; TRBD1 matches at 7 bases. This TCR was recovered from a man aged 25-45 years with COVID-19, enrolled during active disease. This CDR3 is CASSYAGYRGSTEAFF. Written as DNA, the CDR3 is TGTGCCAGCAGTTACGCCGGCTACAGGGGTAGCACTGAAGCTTTCTTT.